What follows describes a single T cell receptor beta chain. Which antigen it targets is not known. One base away there is no much larger clone; base qualities are not given. The immunoSEQ Assay was used to immunosequence TCRbeta CDR3 regions from genomic DNA. Before high-throughput sequencing, genomic DNA was amplified using bias-controlled multiplex PCR. The authors processed their data as follows. To quantify the absolute abundance of each unique TCRbeta CDR3 region, the sequences were collapsed and filtered. Clonality was defined as 1 minus Pielou's evenness and was calculated using productive rearrangements only. A previously published method was used to identify clones with significantly greater frequencies in on-treatment samples than in baseline samples. This is the immuneACCESS table as TCRdb keeps it, with only in-frame sequences that have V and J called. A part of the clones is gone; compared with another copy, unresolved V genes explain less than half, and the rest is unexplained. For V, J and clone size, that table is used; D and trimming come from the DNA. This sample is represented by 1,300 to 1,500 clones; 55% to 65% of them were singletons. Jointly, the top ten make up roughly 18% of the sample.

The CDR3 measures 11 amino acids from cysteine to phenylalanine. The only DNA kept is the CDR3, 33 bases in frame from the first base. Trimming removed 4 bases from V and 7 bases from J, leaving 7 bases between the germline ends. The germline V gene encodes CDR1 LNHDA and CDR2 SQIVND (reference sequence). The data stem from a study of sequential checkpoint blockade in melanoma (dated by TCRdb to about 2019). Looking at the study overall: In a 1:1 randomization, patients received either first-line nivolumab then ipilimumab (arm A) or ipilimumab then nivolumab (arm B). Maintenance nivolumab was given following each of the two trial sequences.

The label giving this sample's treatment or condition can be read as: randomized to nivolumab then ipilimumab (arm A) or the reverse (arm B). None of the patients in the trial had previously been given DNA-damaging chemotherapy. Thawed PBMCs were sorted on a FACS Aria II flow cytometer to isolate live CD3+CD8+ cells negative for CD19 and CD56. CheckMate 064, a randomized, open-label phase II trial of sequential checkpoint blockade, was the source of the samples, all of which came from patients with melanoma. Peripheral blood mononuclear cells were obtained through leukapheresis, purified using Ficoll-Paque, and frozen in human serum containing approximately 9.3% DMSO. Immediately after sorting, the purity of sorted blood CD3+CD8+ cells was verified to be >98%, after which DNA was extracted. General conclusions and limits of the study: Validation of the response-prediction model combining TCR metrics and mutation burden is needed in larger, independent patient cohorts.

The rearrangement joined TRBV19 to TRBJ1-1; TRBD1 could be the D gene, as 5 bases match. The sequencing used CD8+ T cells sorted from blood (inferred from file names), collected from a patient given nivolumab and ipilimumab in sequence. The source of this sequence is a human patient with melanoma. Some clones in this sample may be carry-over from other donors' samples. The CDR3 region has the sequence CASSKGLEAFF. The DNA sequence reads TGTGCCAGTAGTAAGGGGCTTGAAGCTTTCTTT.